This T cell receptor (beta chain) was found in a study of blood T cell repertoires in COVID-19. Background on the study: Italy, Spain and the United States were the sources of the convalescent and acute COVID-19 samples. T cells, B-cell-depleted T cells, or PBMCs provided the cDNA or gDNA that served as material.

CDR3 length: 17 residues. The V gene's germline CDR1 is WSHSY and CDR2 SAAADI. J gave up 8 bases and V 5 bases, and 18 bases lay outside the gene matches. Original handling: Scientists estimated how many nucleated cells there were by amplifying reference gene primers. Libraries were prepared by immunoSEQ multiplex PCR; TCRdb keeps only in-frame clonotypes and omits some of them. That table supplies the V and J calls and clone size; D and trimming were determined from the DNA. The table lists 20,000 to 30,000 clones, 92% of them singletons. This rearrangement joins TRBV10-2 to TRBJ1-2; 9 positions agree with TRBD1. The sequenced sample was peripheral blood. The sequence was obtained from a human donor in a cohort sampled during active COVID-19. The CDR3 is CASSRGSWGQGVVGYTF. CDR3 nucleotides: TGCGCCAGCAGTAGGGGGTCGTGGGGACAGGGAGTTGTAGGCTACACCTTC.